One and the same sample provided the 26 T cell receptor beta chains below, sequenced in a study of T cell responses to AZD1222 COVID-19 vaccine. Measured with immunoSEQ multiplex PCR; TCRdb has only the in-frame clones, and not every one. Among about 80,000 clones listed, 80% to 90% were seen once. This sample comprised peripheral blood, obtained 28 days after the second AZD1222 dose. All receptors come from an adult who received the AZD1222 COVID-19 vaccine.

This chain joins TRBV4-2 and TRBJ1-1, with D hard to call. CDR3 size: 14 residues. The V end was cut by 0 bases, the J end by 1 base, with 6 bases between. CDR1 is LGHNA, CDR2 YNFKEQ, per germline. The CDR3 coding sequence is TGTGCCAGCAGCCAAGATGTAGGGAACACTGAAGCTTTCTTT. It specifies CASSQDVGNTEAFF.

Here the CDR3 reads CASSLFAGVKETQYF. Here the CDR3 DNA reads TGTGCCAGCAGTTTATTTGCGGGAGTGAAAGAGACCCAGTACTTC. The chain recombines TRBV27 with TRBJ2-5; 7 positions match TRBD2. The CDR3 is made up of 15 amino acids. Germline CDR1 MNHEY, CDR2 SMNVEV (reference sequence). Losses at the gene ends were 1 base for V and 3 bases for J; bases not matched to a gene: 5.

The rearrangement uses TRBV28 and TRBJ1-5; D is unclear. The CDR3 is 15 amino acids. Germline CDR1 MDHEN, CDR2 SYDVKM. Trimming removed 5 bases from V and 1 base from J, with 12 bases in between. The CDR3 spells CASSPVSVSNQPQHF. The CDR3 DNA is TGTGCCAGCAGTCCAGTGTCCGTCAGCAATCAGCCCCAGCATTTT.

This chain joins TRBV7-2 and TRBJ2-1; D is uncertain. CDR1 is SGHTA, CDR2 FQGNSA, per germline. Trimming stripped 4 bases from V and 6 bases from J, with 10 bases between. This CDR3 has 13 residues. CDR3: CASSYFSTNEQFF. CDR3 DNA sequence: TGTGCCAGCAGCTATTTTTCCACCAATGAGCAGTTCTTC. Full variable domain (rest looked up from reference TRBV7-2 and TRBJ2-1): GAGVSQSPSNKVTEKGKDVELRCDPISGHTALYWYRQSLGQGLEFLIYFQGNSAPDKSGLPSDRFSAERTGGSVSTLTIQRTQQEDSAVYLCASSYFSTNEQFFGPGTRLTVL.

Remarks on this clone: The sample contains more than one DNA sequence encoding this CDR3. This chain connects TRBV2 to TRBJ2-7; 7 nucleotides align to TRBD1. This CDR3 contains 12 residues. With 6 bases clipped from V and 3 bases from J, the junction kept 2 bases outside the gene matches. The germline V gene has CDR1 SNHLY and CDR2 FYNNEI. Here the CDR3 reads CASSRDSYEQYF. The CDR3 DNA follows: TGTGCCAGCAGCCGGGACAGCTACGAGCAGTACTTC.

This chain uses TRBV6-6 with TRBJ1-1; D is perhaps TRBD1 (5 bases). CDR1 is MNHNY and CDR2 is SVGAGI in the germline V gene (reference sequence). Between the trimmed V and J ends, which lost 5 bases and 3 bases, there was a span of 13 bases. The CDR3 consists of 14 residues. As DNA, the CDR3 is TGTGCCAGCAGTCAGGTCGGGGGTTACACTGAAGCTTTCTTT. Translating gives CASSQVGGYTEAFF.

The chain carries TRBV5-4 and TRBJ2-2; TRBD1 agrees at 7 bases. The CDR3 totals 15 residues. CDR1 is SGHNT, CDR2 YYREEE, per germline (reference sequence). V lost 4 bases, J lost 5 bases, and 8 bases stayed unmatched. CDR3 sequence reads: CASSPGTDQTGELFF. CDR3 bases: TGTGCCAGCAGCCCCGGGACAGACCAGACCGGGGAGCTGTTTTTT.

The chain combines TRBV5-4 with TRBJ2-1; D is unresolved. The CDR3 consists of 16 residues. The ends were cut back, 0 bases at V and 0 bases at J, with 10 bases in the middle. Germline CDR1 SGHNT, CDR2 YYREEE (reference sequence). The CDR3 reads CASSLGSPSSYNEQFF. The CDR3 DNA is TGTGCCAGCAGCTTGGGCAGTCCTAGCTCCTACAATGAGCAGTTCTTC.

The chain carries TRBV19 and TRBJ2-5; TRBD2 might be the D (6 bases). The CDR3 contains 13 residues. In germline, CDR1 is LNHDA, CDR2 SQIVND (reference sequence). V was pared by 7 bases and J by 2 bases, with 11 bases between. CDR3 loop: CASTGTEQETQYF. In DNA form, the CDR3 reads TGTGCCAGTACCGGGACTGAACAAGAGACCCAGTACTTC.

J is TRBJ1-2 and V is TRBV5-1; 8 bases agree with TRBD1. The CDR3 loop spans 14 amino acids. Losses at the gene ends were 4 bases for V and 2 bases for J; bases not matched to a gene: 4. Germline V CDR1 and CDR2: SGHRS, YFSETQ. In DNA, the CDR3 is TGCGCCAGCAGCCCGCAGGGGGCCAACTATGGCTACACCTTC. It translates to CASSPQGANYGYTF.

The chain couples TRBV18 to TRBJ2-3, with 11 bases that match TRBD2. This CDR3 is 18 amino acids long. Germline trimming cut 4 bases from V and 0 bases from J; bases unmatched to any gene: 9. The V gene's germline CDR1 is KGHSH and CDR2 LQKENI. As DNA, the CDR3 is TGTGCCAGCTCACTAAAGACTAGCGGGGCCACTAGCACAGATACGCAGTATTTT. It translates to CASSLKTSGATSTDTQYF.

V is TRBV10-1 and J is TRBJ2-2; 8 bases line up with TRBD1. This CDR3 is 17 amino acids long. The V gene end was trimmed by 0 bases and the J gene end by 4 bases; junction bases not matched to a gene: 7. Germline CDR1 WNHNN, CDR2 SYGVQD (reference sequence). CDR3 in amino acids: CASSESRPGQATGELFF. The CDR3 DNA sequence: TGCGCCAGCAGTGAGTCTAGGCCGGGACAGGCCACCGGGGAGCTGTTTTTT.

This clone has just a few counts. The rearrangement links TRBV12-3 or TRBV12-4 to TRBJ2-3; either TRBD1 or TRBD2 may supply D (5 bases each). V shed 8 bases and J shed 4 bases, with 13 bases lying between them. The CDR3 runs to 13 residues. The CDR3 here is CASFQGSADTQYF. CDR3 bases: TGTGCCAGCTTTCAGGGTAGCGCAGATACGCAGTATTTT.

The rearrangement links TRBV19 to TRBJ1-5; 9 bases fit TRBD1. V lost 7 bases, J lost 10 bases, and 14 bases stayed unmatched. Germline loops: CDR1 LNHDA, CDR2 SQIVND (reference sequence). CDR3 size: 15 residues. DNA for the CDR3: TGTGCCAGTAACCAACGGGACAGGGCGACTGGACCCCAGCATTTT. Amino acids: CASNQRDRATGPQHF.

This clone was detected a few times. The genes are TRBV28 and TRBJ1-1, with no clear D. The CDR3 is 13 residues long. Trimming left V 6 bases short and J 1 base short, with 9 bases between. The germline V gene encodes CDR1 MDHEN and CDR2 SYDVKM. CDR3 sequence: CASREDQNTEAFF. CDR3 DNA sequence: TGTGCCAGCAGAGAGGATCAGAACACTGAAGCTTTCTTT. Using reference TRBV28 and TRBJ1-1 for the parts outside the CDR3, the full variable domain is DVKVTQSSRYLVKRTGEKVFLECVQDMDHENMFWYRQDPGLGLRLIYFSYDVKMKEKGDIPEGYSVSREKKERFSLILESASTNQTSMYLCASREDQNTEAFFGQGTRLTVV.

This clone was observed a single time. The chain combines TRBV12-3 or TRBV12-4 with TRBJ1-6; 7 nucleotides agree with TRBD1. The junction had 4 bases not matched to a gene; V was cut back by 4 bases and J by 10 bases. The CDR3 extends over 13 amino acids. This CDR3 is CASSYNRGSPLHF. CDR3 coding DNA: TGTGCCAGCAGTTATAACAGGGGATCACCCCTCCACTTT.

The rearrangement uses TRBV7-9 and TRBJ1-5; no reliable D call. The V end was cut by 2 bases, the J end by 2 bases, with 13 bases between. This CDR3 is built from 16 residues. The germline CDR1 and CDR2 sequences are SEHNR and FQNEAQ (reference sequence). This CDR3 reads CASSLTTNGGNQPQHF. The CDR3 nucleotides are TGTGCCAGCAGCTTAACGACCAACGGGGGCAATCAGCCCCAGCATTTT.

The J gene is TRBJ1-1, the V gene TRBV24-1; a possible D gene is TRBD1 (6 bases). Germline V gene sequence: CDR1 KGHDR, CDR2 SFDVKD. Trimming stripped 4 bases from V and 1 base from J, with 9 bases between. The CDR3 loop spans 14 amino acids. As DNA, the CDR3 is TGTGCCACCAGTGAAGGGGGACGGAACACTGAAGCTTTCTTT. Its translation is CATSEGGRNTEAFF.

The V gene is TRBV3-1 (or the pseudogene TRBV3-2), the J gene TRBJ1-6, with D tentatively TRBD1 (6 bases). Trimming removed 6 bases at V and 8 bases at J, with 11 bases between. The CDR3 loop spans 13 amino acids. Germline V CDR1 and CDR2: LGHDT, YNNKEL (reference sequence). CDR3 nucleotide sequence: TGTGCCAGCAGGGCAGGGGAGGATTCACCCCTCCACTTT. Translation gives CASRAGEDSPLHF.

The J gene is TRBJ1-3, the V gene TRBV6-5; D is ambiguous. V was clipped by 0 bases and J by 0 bases, with 9 bases between them. CDR1 is MNHEY, CDR2 SVGAGI, per germline. CDR3 length: 16 amino acids. In nucleotides, the CDR3 is TGTGCCAGCAGTTACTCGTGGAGGAGCTCTGGAAACACCATATATTTT. Protein sequence: CASSYSWRSSGNTIYF.

The chain couples TRBV7-3 to TRBJ2-3; 11 bases are shared with TRBD2. Germline V gives CDR1 SGHTA, CDR2 FQGTGA. The V and J ends lost 4 bases and 5 bases, in that order; junction bases with no gene match: 2. This CDR3 is built from 14 residues. CDR3 in DNA: TGTGCCAGCAGCTCAGGACTAGCGGGAGATACGCAGTATTTT. Its protein is CASSSGLAGDTQYF. Variable domain in full (rest from reference TRBV7-3 and TRBJ2-3): GAGVSQTPSNKVTEKGKYVELRCDPISGHTALYWYRQSLGQGPEFLIYFQGTGAADDSGLPNDRFFAVRPEGSVSTLKIQRTERGDSAVYLCASSSGLAGDTQYFGPGTRLTVL.

The J gene is TRBJ1-5, the V gene TRBV24-1; 8 positions match TRBD1. CDR1 and CDR2 (germline): KGHDR, SFDVKD. J lost 8 bases, V lost 4 bases, and 12 bases had no gene match. The CDR3 totals 16 residues. The CDR3 DNA is TGTGCCACCAGTGAACCCCGCCAGGGGGCCGGTAAGCCCCAGCATTTT. As protein: CATSEPRQGAGKPQHF.

CDR3 coding DNA: TGTGCCGCATTTGAAGCTTTCTTT. Translating it yields CAAFEAFF. The V gene is TRBV27, the J gene TRBJ1-1; no clear D gene. The CDR3 loop spans 8 amino acids. Trimming took off 11 bases at V and 7 bases at J, with 5 bases between the two ends. Germline V lookup: CDR1 MNHEY, CDR2 SMNVEV (reference sequence).

As DNA, the CDR3 is TGTGCCAGCAGTCATGGGGGGGAGCAGTTCTTC. This translates into CASSHGGEQFF. This sequence joins TRBV6-5 and TRBJ2-1; weak D call: TRBD2 (6 bases). V lost 5 bases, J lost 10 bases, and 9 bases lay in between. Germline V CDR1 and CDR2: MNHEY, SVGAGI. The CDR3 contains 11 residues.

This clone has only a few counts. This chain links TRBV13 with TRBJ1-1, with TRBD1 as a possible D gene (6 bases). Germline V gives CDR1 PRHDT, CDR2 FYEKMQ (reference sequence). V lost 5 bases, J lost 1 base, and 11 bases lay in between. The CDR3 length is 14 residues. CDR3 sequence (DNA): TGTGCCAGCAGCCCACGGACAGCGAACACTGAAGCTTTCTTT. This sequence encodes CASSPRTANTEAFF.

V gene TRBV6-5 combines with J gene TRBJ2-7; 9 positions agree with TRBD1. CDR1 and CDR2 (germline): MNHEY, SVGAGI. This CDR3 spans 14 amino acids. The J segment lost 3 bases and the V segment lost 0 bases, leaving 0 bases of the junction unmatched. In nucleotides, the CDR3 is TGTGCCAGCAGTTACTCGGACAGGGGCTACGAGCAGTACTTC. This gives the protein CASSYSDRGYEQYF.